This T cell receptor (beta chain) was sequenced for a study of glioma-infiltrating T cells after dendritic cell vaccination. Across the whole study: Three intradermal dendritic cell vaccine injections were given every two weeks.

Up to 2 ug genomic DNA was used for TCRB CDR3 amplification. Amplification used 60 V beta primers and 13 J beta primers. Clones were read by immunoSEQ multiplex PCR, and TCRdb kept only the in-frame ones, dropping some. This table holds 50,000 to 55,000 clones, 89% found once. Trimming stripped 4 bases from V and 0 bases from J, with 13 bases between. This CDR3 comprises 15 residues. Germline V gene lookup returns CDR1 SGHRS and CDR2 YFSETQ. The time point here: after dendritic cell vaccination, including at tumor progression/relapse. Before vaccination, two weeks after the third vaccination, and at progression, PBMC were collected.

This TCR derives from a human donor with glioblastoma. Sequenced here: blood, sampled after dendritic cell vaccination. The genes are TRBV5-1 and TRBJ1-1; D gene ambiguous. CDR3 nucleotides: TGCGCCAGCAGCAGTGCCGGCAGGTTGAACACTGAAGCTTTCTTT. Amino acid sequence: CASSSAGRLNTEAFF.